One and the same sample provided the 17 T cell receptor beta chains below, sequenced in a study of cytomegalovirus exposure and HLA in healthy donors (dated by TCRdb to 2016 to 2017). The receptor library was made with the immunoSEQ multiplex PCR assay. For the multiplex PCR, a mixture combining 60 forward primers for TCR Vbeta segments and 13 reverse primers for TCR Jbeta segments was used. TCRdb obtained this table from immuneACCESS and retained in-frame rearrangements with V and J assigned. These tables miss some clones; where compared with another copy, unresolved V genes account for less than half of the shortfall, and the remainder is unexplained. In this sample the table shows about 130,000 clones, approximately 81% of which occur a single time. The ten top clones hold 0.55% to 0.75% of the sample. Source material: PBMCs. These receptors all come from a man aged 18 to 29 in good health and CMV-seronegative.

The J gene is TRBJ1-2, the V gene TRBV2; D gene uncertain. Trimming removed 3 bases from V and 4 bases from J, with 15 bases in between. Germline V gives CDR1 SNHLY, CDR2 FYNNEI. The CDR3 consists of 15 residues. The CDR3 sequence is CASSDTSDGLYGYTF. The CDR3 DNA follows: TGTGCCAGCAGTGACACTTCGGACGGACTCTATGGCTACACCTTC.

The CDR3 spells CASSYSFGENTEAFF. CDR3 DNA: TGTGCCAGCAGTTATTCATTCGGGGAGAACACTGAAGCTTTCTTT. The chain uses TRBV6-5 and TRBJ1-1; D uncertain. Germline V gene data show CDR1 as MNHEY and CDR2 as SVGAGI. Trimming removed 3 bases from V and 1 base from J, with 12 bases in between. CDR3 length: 15 amino acids.

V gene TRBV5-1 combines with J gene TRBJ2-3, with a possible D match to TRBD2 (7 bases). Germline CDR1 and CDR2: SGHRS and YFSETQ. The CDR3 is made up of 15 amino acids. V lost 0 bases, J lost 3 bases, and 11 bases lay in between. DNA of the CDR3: TGCGCCAGCAGCTTGGTAGGGGGGGCGACAGATACGCAGTATTTT. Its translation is CASSLVGGATDTQYF.

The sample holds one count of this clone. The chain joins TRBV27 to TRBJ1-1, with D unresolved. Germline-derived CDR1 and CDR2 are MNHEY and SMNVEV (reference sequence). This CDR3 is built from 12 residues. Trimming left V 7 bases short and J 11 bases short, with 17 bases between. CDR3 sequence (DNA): TGTGCCAGCACCGGAGGCGGGAACGGGGCTTTCTTT. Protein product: CASTGGGNGAFF.

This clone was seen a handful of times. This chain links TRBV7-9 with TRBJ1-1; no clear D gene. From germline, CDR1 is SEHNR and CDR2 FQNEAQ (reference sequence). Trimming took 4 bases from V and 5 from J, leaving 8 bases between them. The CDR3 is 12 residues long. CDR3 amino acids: CASSSVETEAFF. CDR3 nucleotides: TGTGCCAGCAGCTCAGTCGAAACTGAAGCTTTCTTT.

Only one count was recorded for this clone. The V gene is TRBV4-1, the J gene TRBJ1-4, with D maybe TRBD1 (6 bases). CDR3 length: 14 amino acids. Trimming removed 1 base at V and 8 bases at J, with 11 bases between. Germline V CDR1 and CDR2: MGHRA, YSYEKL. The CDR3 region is CASSQALGGEKLFF. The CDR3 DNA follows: TGCGCCAGCAGCCAAGCACTTGGGGGCGAAAAACTGTTTTTT.

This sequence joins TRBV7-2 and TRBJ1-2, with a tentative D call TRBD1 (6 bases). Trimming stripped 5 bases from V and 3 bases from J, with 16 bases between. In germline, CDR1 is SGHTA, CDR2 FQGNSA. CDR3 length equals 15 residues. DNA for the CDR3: TGTGCCAGCAGCGTTATTGCCAGGGGAGACTATGGCTACACCTTC. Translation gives CASSVIARGDYGYTF. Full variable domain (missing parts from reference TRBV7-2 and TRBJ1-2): GAGVSQSPSNKVTEKGKDVELRCDPISGHTALYWYRQSLGQGLEFLIYFQGNSAPDKSGLPSDRFSAERTGGSVSTLTIQRTQQEDSAVYLCASSVIARGDYGYTFGSGTRLTVV.

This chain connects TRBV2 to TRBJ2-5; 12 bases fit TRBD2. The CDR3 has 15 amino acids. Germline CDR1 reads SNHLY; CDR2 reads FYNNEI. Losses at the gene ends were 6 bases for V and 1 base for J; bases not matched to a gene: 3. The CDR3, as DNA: TGTGCCAGCAGATCGGGACTAGCGGGCCAAGAGACCCAGTACTTC. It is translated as CASRSGLAGQETQYF.

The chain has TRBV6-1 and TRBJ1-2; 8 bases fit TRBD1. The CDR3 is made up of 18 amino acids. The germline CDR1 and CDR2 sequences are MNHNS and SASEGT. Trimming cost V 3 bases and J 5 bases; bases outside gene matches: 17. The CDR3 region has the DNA TGTGCCAGCAGTGATTCACACCGAAGATCTGGGACAGGTTATGGCTACACCTTC. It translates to CASSDSHRRSGTGYGYTF.

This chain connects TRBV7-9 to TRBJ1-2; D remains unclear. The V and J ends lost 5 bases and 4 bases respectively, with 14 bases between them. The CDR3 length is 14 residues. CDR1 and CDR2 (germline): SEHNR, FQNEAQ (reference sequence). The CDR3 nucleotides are TGTGCCAGCAGCGTCTCTCTTCCCAGCTATGGCTACACCTTC. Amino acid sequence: CASSVSLPSYGYTF.

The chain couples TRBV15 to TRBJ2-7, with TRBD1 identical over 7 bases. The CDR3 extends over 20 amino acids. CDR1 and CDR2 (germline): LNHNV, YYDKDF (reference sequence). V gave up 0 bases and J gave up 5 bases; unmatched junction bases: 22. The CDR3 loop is CATSRDRFSRGRGLLNEQYF. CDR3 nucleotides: TGTGCCACCAGCAGAGATCGATTTAGCCGGGGAAGGGGGCTCCTCAACGAGCAGTACTTC.

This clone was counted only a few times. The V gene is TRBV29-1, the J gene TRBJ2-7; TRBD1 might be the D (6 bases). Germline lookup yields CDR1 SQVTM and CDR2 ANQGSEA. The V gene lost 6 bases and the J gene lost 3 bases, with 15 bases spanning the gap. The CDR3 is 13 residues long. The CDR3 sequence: CSVSQGQNYEQYF. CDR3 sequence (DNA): TGCAGCGTAAGCCAGGGGCAGAACTACGAGCAGTACTTC.

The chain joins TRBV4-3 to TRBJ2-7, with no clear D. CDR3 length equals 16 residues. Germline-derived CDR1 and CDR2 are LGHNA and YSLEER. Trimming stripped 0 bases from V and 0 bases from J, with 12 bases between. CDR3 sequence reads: CASSQDPQTSSYEQYF. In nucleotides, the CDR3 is TGCGCCAGCAGCCAAGATCCACAGACAAGCTCCTACGAGCAGTACTTC.

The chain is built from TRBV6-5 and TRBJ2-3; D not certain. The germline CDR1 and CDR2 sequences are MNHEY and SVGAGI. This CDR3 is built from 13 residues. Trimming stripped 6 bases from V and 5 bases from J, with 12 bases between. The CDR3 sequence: CASRAFSGDTQYF. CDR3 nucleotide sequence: TGTGCCAGCAGGGCGTTCTCGGGAGATACGCAGTATTTT.

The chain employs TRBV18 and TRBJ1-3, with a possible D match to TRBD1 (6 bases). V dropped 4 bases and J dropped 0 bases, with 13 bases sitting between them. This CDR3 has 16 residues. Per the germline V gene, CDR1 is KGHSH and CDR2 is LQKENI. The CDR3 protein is CASSLGQPDSGNTIYF. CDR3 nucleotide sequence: TGTGCCAGCTCACTAGGACAGCCCGACTCTGGAAACACCATATATTTT.

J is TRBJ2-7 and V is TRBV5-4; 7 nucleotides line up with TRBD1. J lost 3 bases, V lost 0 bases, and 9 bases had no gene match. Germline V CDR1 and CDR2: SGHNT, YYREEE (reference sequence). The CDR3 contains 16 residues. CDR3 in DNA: TGTGCCAGCAGCTTGGCACAGGGGATAAAGCTCTACGAGCAGTACTTC. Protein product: CASSLAQGIKLYEQYF. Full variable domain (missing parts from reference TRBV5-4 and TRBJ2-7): ETGVTQSPTHLIKTRGQQVTLRCSSQSGHNTVSWYQQALGQGPQFIFQYYREEENGRGNFPPRFSGLQFPNYSSELNVNALELDDSALYLCASSLAQGIKLYEQYFGPGTRLTVT.

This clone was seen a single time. DNA for the CDR3: TGTGCCAGCAGCTTAAGGGGGGGGTTGAACACTGAAGCTTTCTTT. Encoded protein: CASSLRGGLNTEAFF. The chain has TRBV7-2 and TRBJ1-1, with a weak D call TRBD1 (6 bases). This CDR3 has 15 residues. CDR1 is SGHTA, CDR2 FQGNSA, per germline. V was trimmed by 2 bases and J by 0 bases, leaving 10 bases between them. Together with reference TRBV7-2 and TRBJ1-1, the CDR3 gives the full variable domain: GAGVSQSPSNKVTEKGKDVELRCDPISGHTALYWYRQSLGQGLEFLIYFQGNSAPDKSGLPSDRFSAERTGGSVSTLTIQRTQQEDSAVYLCASSLRGGLNTEAFFGQGTRLTVV.